Each of the 16 T cell receptor beta chains below was sequenced from the same sample in a study of cytotoxic CD8 clonotypes in ibrutinib-treated CLL. The data were produced by immunoSEQ multiplex PCR, yet TCRdb's version contains in-frame clones alone and is incomplete. Here the sample spans some 25,000 clones, less than 80% being singletons. Here the sequenced sample was PBMCs, taken before ibrutinib treatment. The receptor set was obtained from a human donor with chronic lymphocytic leukemia.

This clone was detected only once. The chain recombines TRBV30 with TRBJ2-7; either TRBD1 or TRBD2 may fit D (5 bases each). The ends were cut back, 0 bases at V and 2 bases at J, with 11 bases in the middle. The CDR3 runs to 14 residues. Germline V lookup: CDR1 GTSNPN, CDR2 SVGIG (reference sequence). The CDR3 DNA follows: TGTGCCTGGAGTGTCGGGGCCAACCCCTACGAGCAGTACTTC. Encoded protein: CAWSVGANPYEQYF.

The chain is built from TRBV7-9 and TRBJ2-3, with 10 bases fitting TRBD2. Per germline, CDR1 SEHNR and CDR2 FQNEAQ (reference sequence). The CDR3 is 15 amino acids. V lost 3 bases, J lost 3 bases, and 3 bases stayed unmatched. In DNA form, the CDR3 reads TGTGCCAGCAGCTTCGGGGGACTAGCGACAGATACGCAGTATTTT. It yields the protein CASSFGGLATDTQYF.

The genes are TRBV10-3 and TRBJ2-7, with D uncertain. V was trimmed by 3 bases and J by 0 bases, leaving 15 bases between them. The CDR3 extends over 16 amino acids. CDR1 ENHRY and CDR2 SYGVKD come from the germline V gene. The CDR3 nucleotides are TGTGCCATCAGTGAAGTGGTAGGGAAGTCCTCCTACGAGCAGTACTTC. Its protein product is CAISEVVGKSSYEQYF.

The genes are TRBV5-4 and TRBJ2-7; 8 bases fit TRBD1. Unmatched junction bases numbered 3, after V lost 4 bases and J lost 6 bases. Looked up from germline, CDR1 is SGHNT and CDR2 is YYREEE (reference sequence). CDR3 length: 12 amino acids. CDR3 DNA: TGTGCCAGCAGCGTAGACAGGGGCGAGCAGTACTTC. Amino acids: CASSVDRGEQYF. The full variable domain, rest sourced from reference TRBV5-4 and TRBJ2-7, is ETGVTQSPTHLIKTRGQQVTLRCSSQSGHNTVSWYQQALGQGPQFIFQYYREEENGRGNFPPRFSGLQFPNYSSELNVNALELDDSALYLCASSVDRGEQYFGPGTRLTVT.

This chain joins TRBV10-2 and TRBJ2-3, with 9 bases aligning to TRBD2. Germline CDR1 WSHSY, CDR2 SAAADI. The CDR3 has 16 amino acids. V was clipped by 10 bases and J by 1 base; unmatched bases: 12. The CDR3 protein is CATGRASGIGTDTQYF. CDR3 nucleotide sequence: TGCGCCACGGGGCGAGCTAGCGGGATTGGCACAGATACGCAGTATTTT.

This CDR3 is CASREGVSETGELFF. CDR3 nucleotide sequence: TGTGCCAGCAGGGAAGGGGTTTCGGAGACCGGGGAGCTGTTTTTT. V usage is TRBV5-4 and J usage is TRBJ2-2; D might be TRBD1 (5 bases). With 5 bases removed from V and 5 bases from J, the gap between germline ends came to 16 bases. From germline, CDR1 is SGHNT and CDR2 YYREEE (reference sequence). The CDR3 is made up of 15 amino acids. Supplemented by reference TRBV5-4 and TRBJ2-2, the full variable domain reads ETGVTQSPTHLIKTRGQQVTLRCSSQSGHNTVSWYQQALGQGPQFIFQYYREEENGRGNFPPRFSGLQFPNYSSELNVNALELDDSALYLCASREGVSETGELFFGEGSRLTVL.

This clone was recorded a few times. The chain carries TRBV5-1 and TRBJ2-7, with 10 bases that match TRBD2. The V segment lost 2 bases and the J segment 3 bases; nucleotides outside the gene matches: 8. Per germline, CDR1 SGHRS and CDR2 YFSETQ. The CDR3 contains 16 residues. CDR3 region: CASSLAFGLADYEQYF. The CDR3 DNA is TGCGCCAGCAGCTTAGCTTTTGGACTAGCGGACTACGAGCAGTACTTC.

V and J are TRBV27 and TRBJ1-5; TRBD1 matches at 11 bases. Germline V gives CDR1 MNHEY, CDR2 SMNVEV (reference sequence). This CDR3 contains 17 residues. Losses at the gene ends were 5 bases for V and 6 bases for J; bases not matched to a gene: 12. For the CDR3, the DNA is TGTGCCAGCAGTAGGTCCGGGACAGGGGGTGTCGGTCAGCCCCAGCATTTT. Translation gives CASSRSGTGGVGQPQHF.

The chain recombines TRBV25-1 with TRBJ1-6; D is ambiguous. Germline-derived CDR1 and CDR2 are MGHDK and SYGVNS. V lost 3 bases and J 4 bases, leaving 7 bases between the germline ends. CDR3 length equals 14 residues. The CDR3: CASSDTGYNSPLHF. For the CDR3, the DNA is TGTGCCAGCAGTGACACTGGGTATAATTCACCCCTCCACTTT.

In its sample, this clone was seen once. This chain uses TRBV5-4 with TRBJ2-7; possible D gene TRBD2, 5 bases. This CDR3 has 14 amino acids. From germline, CDR1 is SGHNT and CDR2 YYREEE (reference sequence). Trimming left V 1 base short and J 4 bases short, with 12 bases between. The CDR3 DNA sequence: TGTGCCAGCAGCTTGAGCCGACGGGGTTACGAGCAGTACTTC. As protein: CASSLSRRGYEQYF. Full variable domain (remainder filled in from reference TRBV5-4 and TRBJ2-7): ETGVTQSPTHLIKTRGQQVTLRCSSQSGHNTVSWYQQALGQGPQFIFQYYREEENGRGNFPPRFSGLQFPNYSSELNVNALELDDSALYLCASSLSRRGYEQYFGPGTRLTVT.

The chain combines TRBV5-6 with TRBJ2-2; 9 nucleotides align to TRBD1. The junction had 5 bases not matched to a gene; V was cut back by 4 bases and J by 4 bases. This CDR3 comprises 15 residues. The germline V gene encodes CDR1 SGHDT and CDR2 YYEEEE. CDR3 in amino acids: CASSLGTGRTGELFF. CDR3 sequence (DNA): TGTGCCAGCAGCCTCGGGACAGGGCGCACCGGGGAGCTGTTTTTT.

The chain is built from TRBV7-2 and TRBJ2-3; 12 bases are shared with TRBD2. V lost 5 bases and J lost 5; bases outside the gene matches: 8. In germline, CDR1 is SGHTA, CDR2 FQGNSA. The CDR3 consists of 16 residues. The CDR3 sequence: CASSPLAGGAGDTQYF. The CDR3 region has the DNA TGTGCCAGCAGCCCCCTAGCGGGAGGGGCAGGAGATACGCAGTATTTT.

The V call is TRBV9, the J call TRBJ2-3; tentatively, D is TRBD2 (6 bases). The length of the CDR3 is 17 residues. Germline assignment: CDR1 SGDLS and CDR2 YYNGEE. V dropped 4 bases and J dropped 0 bases, with 18 bases sitting between them. The CDR3 nucleotides are TGTGCCAGCAGCCCCGGGGGTCAGACATCGAGCACAGATACGCAGTATTTT. It codes for CASSPGGQTSSTDTQYF.

This chain links TRBV30 with TRBJ1-2; tentatively, D is TRBD1 (6 bases). The CDR3 length is 11 residues. Trimming pared 8 bases from V and 6 bases from J, leaving 13 bases between. CDR1 and CDR2 (germline): GTSNPN, SVGIG (reference sequence). This chain's CDR3 is CAVEGGDGYTF. The CDR3 DNA sequence: TGTGCCGTAGAGGGGGGGGATGGCTACACCTTC.

The V gene is TRBV5-6, the J gene TRBJ1-2; TRBD1 aligns across 9 bases. This CDR3 comprises 15 residues. Germline assignment: CDR1 SGHDT and CDR2 YYEEEE. The trim removed 4 bases at V and 2 bases at J, leaving 6 bases unmatched. The CDR3 DNA reads TGTGCCAGCAGCCAACGAGGGACAGGGAACTATGGCTACACCTTC. This translates into CASSQRGTGNYGYTF.

V is TRBV18 and J is TRBJ2-1, with D perhaps TRBD2 (7 bases). V was cut by 4 bases and J by 0 bases, with 10 bases left in between. This CDR3 is 15 amino acids long. Germline loops: CDR1 KGHSH, CDR2 LQKENI. The CDR3 nucleotides are TGTGCCAGCTCACAGGGGGGGGGCTCCTACAATGAGCAGTTCTTC. Translating it yields CASSQGGGSYNEQFF.